What follows are 17 T cell receptor beta chains derived from one specimen sequenced in a study of CXCR4 blockade with PD-1 therapy in pancreatic cancer. The repertoire was sequenced with immunoSEQ multiplex PCR; TCRdb's copy has only in-frame clones and lacks some. The sample lists roughly 15,000 clones; approximately 72% were seen once. Sequenced material: tumor tissue. The source of these receptors is a human donor with pancreatic ductal adenocarcinoma.

The CDR3 spells CASSEAGQGKETQYF. Written as DNA, the CDR3 is TGTGCCAGCAGTGAGGCGGGACAGGGGAAAGAGACCCAGTACTTC. The J gene is TRBJ2-5, the V gene TRBV25-1, with 10 bases matching TRBD1. This CDR3 spans 15 amino acids. V shed 3 bases, J shed 3 bases, and the junction held 4 bases outside the gene matches. Germline CDR1 MGHDK, CDR2 SYGVNS.

The chain is built from TRBV28 and TRBJ1-5; D is perhaps TRBD1 (5 bases). V was shortened by 6 bases and J by 7 bases, with 13 bases between the two germline ends. Germline V gives CDR1 MDHEN, CDR2 SYDVKM. This CDR3 region has 13 residues. The CDR3 spells CASSSTVSQPQHF. CDR3 DNA: TGTGCCAGCAGCTCGACAGTATCCCAGCCCCAGCATTTT.

The chain carries TRBV6-8 and TRBJ1-4; TRBD1 matches at 7 bases. The germline gives CDR1 MNHGY, CDR2 SAAAGT. The CDR3 spans 15 residues. Losses at the gene ends were 6 bases for V and 7 bases for J; bases not matched to a gene: 11. The CDR3 DNA sequence: TGTGCCAGCAGGCAGGGGGGGCGAGGAAGTGAAAAACTGTTTTTT. As protein: CASRQGGRGSEKLFF.

This clone was detected only a few times. The gene calls are TRBV25-1 and TRBJ1-6; no definite D call. Germline-derived CDR1 and CDR2 are MGHDK and SYGVNS. This CDR3 has 13 residues. The V end was cut by 5 bases, the J end by 8 bases, with 10 bases between. The CDR3 protein is CASSPPLDSPLHF. In DNA, the CDR3 is TGTGCCAGCAGTCCCCCGTTGGATTCACCCCTCCACTTT.

Here the CDR3 DNA reads TGTGCCTTCCTCGGACAGGGTCCCCGGGAGCAGTACTTC. Translated: CAFLGQGPREQYF. This sequence joins TRBV30 and TRBJ2-7; 8 bases are a match to TRBD1. Germline lookup yields CDR1 GTSNPN and CDR2 SVGIG (reference sequence). The V and J ends lost 7 bases and 7 bases, in that order; junction bases with no gene match: 12. The CDR3 covers 13 residues.

The chain recombines TRBV19 with TRBJ1-4; a possible D gene is TRBD1 (5 bases). Trimming stripped 2 bases from V and 7 bases from J, with 11 bases between. Germline V gives CDR1 LNHDA, CDR2 SQIVND (reference sequence). This CDR3 comprises 14 residues. DNA for the CDR3: TGTGCCAGTAGTATATCTGGGGGGTTTGAAAAACTGTTTTTT. It is translated as CASSISGGFEKLFF.

This clone was seen a few times. The chain combines TRBV19 with TRBJ2-1, with 7 bases lining up with TRBD2. The germline gives CDR1 LNHDA, CDR2 SQIVND (reference sequence). The CDR3 totals 14 residues. V dropped 5 bases and J dropped 7; count of bases not matched to a gene: 8. DNA of the CDR3: TGTGCCAGTAGTTACTACGGGAGGTGGAATGAGCAGTTCTTC. Encoded protein: CASSYYGRWNEQFF.

This clone has more than one count but fewer than ten. The V call is TRBV19, the J call TRBJ1-1; 8 nucleotides agree with TRBD1. V trimming: 5 bases; J trimming: 6 bases; junction bases outside the gene matches: 8. In germline, CDR1 is LNHDA, CDR2 SQIVND (reference sequence). This CDR3 region has 14 residues. This chain's CDR3 is CASSRQGNMAEAFF. As DNA, the CDR3 is TGTGCCAGTAGTCGACAGGGGAATATGGCTGAAGCTTTCTTT.

The rearrangement uses TRBV15 and TRBJ1-1; 9 positions agree with TRBD1. The CDR3 is made up of 14 amino acids. V shed 5 bases, J shed 3 bases, and the junction held 4 bases outside the gene matches. Germline lookup yields CDR1 LNHNV and CDR2 YYDKDF (reference sequence). For the CDR3, the DNA is TGTGCCACCAGCCGGGACAGGGTTGACACTGAAGCTTTCTTT. Translated, it gives CATSRDRVDTEAFF.

This sequence joins TRBV28 and TRBJ1-2, with D uncertain. Per the germline V gene, CDR1 is MDHEN and CDR2 is SYDVKM. V dropped 5 bases and J dropped 4 bases, with 8 bases sitting between them. The CDR3 runs 12 residues. Here the CDR3 reads CASSKDLYGYTF. Written as DNA, the CDR3 is TGTGCCAGCAGTAAAGACCTCTATGGCTACACCTTC.

The chain carries TRBV19 and TRBJ2-7; 11 bases agree with TRBD2. The CDR3 is 14 amino acids. Unmatched junction bases numbered 4, after V lost 9 bases and J lost 0 bases. The V gene's germline CDR1 is LNHDA and CDR2 SQIVND (reference sequence). The CDR3 DNA is TGTGCCAGCAGACTAGCGGGAAGCTCCTACGAGCAGTACTTC. This encodes CASRLAGSSYEQYF.

The J gene is TRBJ2-2, the V gene TRBV19; D assignment may be TRBD1 or TRBD2 (5 bases each). CDR3 length: 17 residues. Germline CDR1 and CDR2: LNHDA and SQIVND (reference sequence). Deletions cut 0 bases from V and 6 bases from J, with 17 bases between. CDR3 nucleotides: TGTGCCAGTAGTATAGATCAGTGGGGGAGTGCCGCCGGGGAGCTGTTTTTT. Translated: CASSIDQWGSAAGELFF.

V gene TRBV6-7 combines with J gene TRBJ2-1, with TRBD2 identical over 10 bases. TRBV6-7 is annotated as an ORF whose role is uncertain. V shed 4 bases, J shed 6 bases, and the junction held 6 bases outside the gene matches. The length of the CDR3 is 15 residues. The CDR3 loop is CASSSVLAGSNEQFF. The CDR3 coding sequence is TGTGCCAGCAGTTCGGTACTAGCGGGAAGCAATGAGCAGTTCTTC.

The chain combines TRBV28 with TRBJ2-1, with 13 bases aligning to TRBD2. Trimming took 10 bases from V and 15 from J; bases not matched to a gene: 15. The CDR3 is made up of 14 amino acids. Germline CDR1 MDHEN, CDR2 SYDVKM. The CDR3 DNA follows: TGTGCCACCGCGACTAGCGGGAGGTACGGGGGAAGGTTCTTC. Encoded protein: CATATSGRYGGRFF.

This chain uses TRBV19 with TRBJ2-3, with 8 bases that match TRBD1. Trimming at V came to 9 bases and at J to 0 bases, leaving 2 bases not matched to a gene. The CDR3 has 13 amino acids. Germline V CDR1 and CDR2: LNHDA, SQIVND (reference sequence). The CDR3 DNA follows: TGTGCCAGCCGGACAGGGAGCACAGATACGCAGTATTTT. Protein product: CASRTGSTDTQYF.

The chain employs TRBV19 and TRBJ2-3; maybe TRBD2 (6 bases). There are 14 residues in the CDR3. CDR1 and CDR2 (germline): LNHDA, SQIVND (reference sequence). V lost 5 bases to trimming and J lost 0 bases, with 9 bases between them. This CDR3 is CASSAEGSTDTQYF. DNA of the CDR3: TGTGCCAGTAGTGCGGAGGGTAGCACAGATACGCAGTATTTT.

The chain employs TRBV9 and TRBJ2-3, with 8 positions matching TRBD2. CDR1 is SGDLS and CDR2 is YYNGEE in the germline V gene. J was trimmed by 3 bases and V by 5 bases; bases with no gene match: 8. There are 15 residues in the CDR3. The CDR3 nucleotides read TGTGCCAGCAGGGGTAGCGGGAACCCGACAGATACGCAGTATTTT. It is translated as CASRGSGNPTDTQYF.